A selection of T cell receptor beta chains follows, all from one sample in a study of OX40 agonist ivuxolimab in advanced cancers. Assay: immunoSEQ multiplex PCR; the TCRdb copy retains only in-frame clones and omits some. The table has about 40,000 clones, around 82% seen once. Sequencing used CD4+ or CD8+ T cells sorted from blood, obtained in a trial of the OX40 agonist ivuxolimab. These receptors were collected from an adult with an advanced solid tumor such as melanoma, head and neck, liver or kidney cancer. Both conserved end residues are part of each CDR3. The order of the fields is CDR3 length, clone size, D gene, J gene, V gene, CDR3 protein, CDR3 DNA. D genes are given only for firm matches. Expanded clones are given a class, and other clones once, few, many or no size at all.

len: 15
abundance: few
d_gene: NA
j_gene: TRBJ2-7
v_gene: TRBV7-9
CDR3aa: CASSHRRGEGYEQYF
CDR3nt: TGTGCCAGCAGCCACCGCAGGGGCGAAGGCTACGAGCAGTACTTC

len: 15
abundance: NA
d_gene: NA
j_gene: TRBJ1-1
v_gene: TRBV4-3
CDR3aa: CASSHSGARGSEAFF
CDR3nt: TGCGCCAGCAGCCACTCAGGGGCGCGGGGAAGTGAAGCTTTCTTT

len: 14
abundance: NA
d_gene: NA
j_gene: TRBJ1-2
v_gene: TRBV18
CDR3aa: CASSPPSVNYGYTF
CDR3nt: TGTGCCAGCTCACCACCGTCTGTCAACTATGGCTACACCTTC

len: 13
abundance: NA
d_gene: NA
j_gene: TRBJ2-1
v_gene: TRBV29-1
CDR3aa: CSVEGSGVEEQFF
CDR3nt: TGCAGCGTTGAGGGCTCCGGAGTAGAAGAGCAGTTCTTC

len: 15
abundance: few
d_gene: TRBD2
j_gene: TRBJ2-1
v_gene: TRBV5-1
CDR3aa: CASSLELAGVGEQFF
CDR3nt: TGCGCCAGCAGCTTAGAACTAGCGGGAGTAGGGGAGCAGTTCTTC

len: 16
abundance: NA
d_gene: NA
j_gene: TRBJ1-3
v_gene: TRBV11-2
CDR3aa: CASSLNFGRSGNTIYF
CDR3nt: TGTGCCAGCAGCTTAAATTTTGGGAGGTCTGGAAACACCATATATTTT

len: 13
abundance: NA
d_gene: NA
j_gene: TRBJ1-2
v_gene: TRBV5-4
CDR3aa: CASSPGTGYGYTF
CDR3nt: TGTGCCAGCAGCCCCGGGACCGGCTATGGCTACACCTTC

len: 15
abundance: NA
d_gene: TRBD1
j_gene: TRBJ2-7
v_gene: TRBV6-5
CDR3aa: CASSPQGTALYEQYF
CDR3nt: TGTGCCAGCAGTCCGCAAGGGACAGCTCTTTACGAGCAGTACTTC

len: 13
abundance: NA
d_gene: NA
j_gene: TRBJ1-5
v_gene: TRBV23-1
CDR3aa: CASLSGQNQPQHF
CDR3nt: TGCGCCAGTCTTTCGGGGCAGAATCAGCCCCAGCATTTT

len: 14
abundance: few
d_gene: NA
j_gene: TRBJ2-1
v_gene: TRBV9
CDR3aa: CASSGSAVYNEQFF
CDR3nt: TGTGCCAGCAGCGGGTCGGCGGTCTACAATGAGCAGTTCTTC

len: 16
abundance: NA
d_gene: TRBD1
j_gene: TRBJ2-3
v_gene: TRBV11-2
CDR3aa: CASSLGQGVNTDTQYF
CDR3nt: TGTGCCAGCAGCTTAGGGCAGGGGGTGAACACAGATACGCAGTATTTT

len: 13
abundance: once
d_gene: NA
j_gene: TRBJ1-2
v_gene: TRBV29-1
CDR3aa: CSALEGIPAGYTF
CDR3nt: TGCAGCGCCCTTGAGGGCATACCCGCGGGCTACACCTTC

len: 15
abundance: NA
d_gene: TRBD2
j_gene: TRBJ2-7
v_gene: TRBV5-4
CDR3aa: CASSSIGTSAYEQYF
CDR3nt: TGTGCCAGCAGCTCCATCGGGACTAGCGCCTACGAGCAGTACTTC

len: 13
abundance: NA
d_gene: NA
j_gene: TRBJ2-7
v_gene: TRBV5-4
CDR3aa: CASSRTGTGEQYF
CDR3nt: TGTGCCAGCAGCCGGACTGGAACTGGCGAGCAGTACTTC

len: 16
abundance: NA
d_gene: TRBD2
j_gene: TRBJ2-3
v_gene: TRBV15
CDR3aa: CATSRDGASGRDTQYF
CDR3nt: TGTGCCACCAGCAGAGATGGGGCTAGCGGGAGAGATACGCAGTATTTT

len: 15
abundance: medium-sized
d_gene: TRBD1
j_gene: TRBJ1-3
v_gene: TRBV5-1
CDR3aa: CASRPTGVFGNTIYF
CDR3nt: TGCGCCAGCAGACCAACAGGGGTTTTTGGAAACACCATATATTTT

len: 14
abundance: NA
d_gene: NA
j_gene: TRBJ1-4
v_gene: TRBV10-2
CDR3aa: CASSAYQDGEKLFF
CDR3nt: TGCGCCAGCAGTGCTTACCAAGACGGGGAAAAACTGTTTTTT

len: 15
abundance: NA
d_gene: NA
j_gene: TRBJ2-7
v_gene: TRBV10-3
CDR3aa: CAISDGDGDRYEQYF
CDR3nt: TGTGCCATCAGTGACGGGGACGGCGATAGGTACGAGCAGTACTTC

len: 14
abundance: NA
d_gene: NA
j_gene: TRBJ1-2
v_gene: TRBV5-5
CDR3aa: CASSPPARAYGYTF
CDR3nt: TGTGCCAGCAGCCCCCCTGCCAGGGCCTATGGCTACACCTTC

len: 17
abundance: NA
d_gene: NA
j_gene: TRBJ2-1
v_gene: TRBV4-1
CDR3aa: CASSQAPSTGDYNEQFF
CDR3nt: TGCGCCAGCAGCCAAGCTCCGTCAACGGGTGACTACAATGAGCAGTTCTTC

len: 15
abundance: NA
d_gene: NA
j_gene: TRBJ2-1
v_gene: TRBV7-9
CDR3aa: CASSATSLIYNEQFF
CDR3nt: TGTGCCAGCAGCGCTACTAGCCTGATCTACAATGAGCAGTTCTTC

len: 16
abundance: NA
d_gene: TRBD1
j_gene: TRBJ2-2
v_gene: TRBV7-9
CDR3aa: CASSSRAGGDTGELFF
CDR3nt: TGTGCCAGCAGCTCACGGGCAGGGGGCGACACCGGGGAGCTGTTTTTT